The source of this TCR beta chain is a study of PD-1 blockade in classical Hodgkin lymphoma. Background on the study: Each patient was given nivolumab 3 mg/kg through a vein every 2 weeks. The study, taken as a whole, reports: Patients who responded completely had about the same baseline diversity as newly diagnosed patients. The origin of the repertoire differences remains undefined, with disease activity or prior therapy as possible causes.

V lost 5 bases, J lost 5 bases, and 16 bases lay in between. The CDR3 extends over 14 amino acids. Per germline, CDR1 SGHAT and CDR2 FQNNGV. The time point denotes: cycle 4 day 1 (C4D1), after 5 to 7 weeks of nivolumab. Following autologous stem cell transplantation, relapse occurred in every patient, and exposure to brentuximab vedotin varied. In the case of this clone: Its antigen remains unknown.

Libraries were prepared by immunoSEQ multiplex PCR; TCRdb keeps only in-frame clonotypes and omits some of them. The sample lists tens of thousands of clones, less than 95% occurring once. The TCR originated in a human donor with classical Hodgkin lymphoma. The chain carries TRBV11-2 and TRBJ2-7; unclear D gene. The source was peripheral blood mononuclear cells (PBMCs), collected before the fourth cycle of nivolumab. This CDR3 is CASSQPPGMDEQYF. CDR3 nucleotides: TGTGCCAGCAGCCAACCCCCCGGAATGGACGAGCAGTACTTC.